The 30 T cell receptor beta chains given below trace back to one sample, sequenced in a study of type 1 regulatory T cells. Antigens for these TCRs are unknown. Via MiXCR, TCRdb re-called the reads, giving one row per CDR3 protein. This sample has some 60,000 distinct CDR3 sequences, with 62% found just once. Material: cultured non-Tr1 T cells, either the whole culture or a sorted T cell fraction (not recorded which). These receptors were obtained from a human donor in good health.

The chain is built from TRBV10-1 and TRBJ2-7, with D uncertain. Germline loops: CDR1 WNHNN, CDR2 SYGVQD (reference sequence). Trimming stripped 3 bases from V and 0 bases from J, with 6 bases between. The CDR3 consists of 13 residues. CDR3 in DNA: TGCGCCAGCAGTGATGTCAACTCCTACGAGCAGTACTTC. It is translated as CASSDVNSYEQYF.

The CDR3 coding sequence is TGTGCCACCAGCGATCAACAGGGGTCTCAGCCCCAGCATTTT. Encoded protein: CATSDQQGSQPQHF. This chain joins TRBV15 and TRBJ1-5; TRBD1 matches 7 bases. Germline CDR1 is LNHNV and CDR2 is YYDKDF (reference sequence). After removal of 5 bases from V and 6 bases from J, the junction contained 7 bases not matched to a gene. The CDR3 is made up of 14 amino acids.

This clonotype was observed a few times. This chain uses TRBV12-3 or TRBV12-4 with TRBJ2-1; 10 positions match TRBD2. J was trimmed by 8 bases and V by 1 base; bases with no gene match: 5. The CDR3 consists of 15 residues. Here the CDR3 reads CASSLVAGGLDEQFF. The CDR3 region has the DNA TGTGCCAGCAGTTTAGTAGCGGGGGGTTTGGATGAGCAGTTCTTC.

The chain has TRBV29-1 and TRBJ2-5; 11 nucleotides line up with TRBD2. Looked up from germline, CDR1 is SQVTM and CDR2 is ANQGSEA. V gave up 5 bases and J gave up 1 base; unmatched junction bases: 12. The CDR3 contains 17 residues. CDR3 sequence: CSVQSGSGTSGQETQYF. The CDR3 DNA reads TGCAGCGTTCAATCCGGATCAGGGACTAGCGGCCAAGAGACCCAGTACTTC.

A single count supports this clonotype. The chain carries TRBV29-1 and TRBJ1-1, with D unresolved. CDR3 size: 12 residues. The germline V gene has CDR1 SQVTM and CDR2 ANQGSEA. V lost 7 bases and J lost 2, with 11 bases in between. CDR3 protein: CSAGGSNTEAFF. The CDR3 coding sequence is TGCAGCGCCGGAGGTTCCAACACTGAAGCTTTCTTT.

V usage is TRBV7-9 and J usage is TRBJ2-1; 11 nucleotides match TRBD2. V dropped 5 bases and J dropped 10; count of bases not matched to a gene: 13. The CDR3 contains 16 residues. Germline CDR1 and CDR2: SEHNR and FQNEAQ (reference sequence). CDR3: CASSPTTSGTAREQFF. In DNA form, the CDR3 reads TGTGCCAGCAGCCCGACGACTAGCGGGACCGCTCGGGAGCAGTTCTTC.

The chain is built from TRBV11-1 and TRBJ2-2; no firm D call. Trimming stripped 3 bases from V and 3 bases from J, with 8 bases between. Germline-derived CDR1 and CDR2 are SGHAT and FQDESV (reference sequence). The CDR3 is 14 residues long. CDR3 bases: TGTGCCAGCAGCTTCACAGACGACACCGGGGAGCTGTTTTTT. The encoded protein is CASSFTDDTGELFF.

This chain's CDR3 is CASSLARLAVYNEQFF. The DNA of the CDR3 is TGTGCCAGCAGCTTAGCCAGGCTTGCCGTTTACAATGAGCAGTTCTTC. V is TRBV7-8 and J is TRBJ2-1; D unresolved. V lost 0 bases and J lost 4, with 13 bases in between. Per germline, CDR1 SGHVS and CDR2 FQNEAQ. There are 16 residues in the CDR3.

This chain connects TRBV3-1 to TRBJ1-3; unclear D gene. The length of the CDR3 is 14 residues. Germline-derived CDR1 and CDR2 are LGHDT and YNNKEL (reference sequence). Trimming took 2 bases from V and 2 from J, leaving 7 bases between them. This chain's CDR3 is CASSQPTAGNTIYF. The CDR3, as DNA: TGTGCCAGCAGCCAACCGACGGCTGGAAACACCATATATTTT.

This clonotype was recorded a few times. This chain joins TRBV7-6 and TRBJ2-3; 15 bases map to TRBD2. This CDR3 is built from 19 residues. Losses at the gene ends were 2 bases for V and 1 base for J; bases not matched to a gene: 7. Germline CDR1 is SGHVS and CDR2 is FNYEAQ. CDR3 sequence (DNA): TGTGCCAGCAGCTTATGGGGACTAGCGGGAGGCCCCCGCACAGATACGCAGTATTTT. Amino acid sequence: CASSLWGLAGGPRTDTQYF.

The chain uses TRBV6-1 and TRBJ1-5; D is undetermined. CDR3 length: 16 residues. The germline V and J ends were trimmed by 4 bases and 2 bases, with 15 bases remaining between them. Germline CDR1 and CDR2: MNHNS and SASEGT. CDR3 nucleotides: TGTGCCAGCAGTGTGGTAGGGCCGACGGGCAATCAGCCCCAGCATTTT. This translates into CASSVVGPTGNQPQHF.

The chain uses TRBV7-3 and TRBJ2-1, with 7 positions matching TRBD1. CDR3 length: 14 amino acids. V was pared by 5 bases and J by 5 bases, with 6 bases of the junction left unmatched. Germline CDR1 and CDR2: SGHTA and FQGTGA. CDR3 region: CASSISGTDNEQFF. DNA of the CDR3: TGTGCCAGCAGCATATCCGGGACAGACAATGAGCAGTTCTTC.

This chain links TRBV7-2 with TRBJ2-1, with 8 bases aligning to TRBD2. The CDR3 spans 16 residues. The ends lost 4 bases at V and 1 base at J; junction bases unmatched: 6. Germline V gene lookup returns CDR1 SGHTA and CDR2 FQGNSA. The chain's CDR3 is CASSSFSGASYNEQFF. The CDR3, as DNA: TGTGCCAGCAGCTCTTTTAGCGGGGCATCCTACAATGAGCAGTTCTTC. The full variable domain, with the rest looked up from reference TRBV7-2 and TRBJ2-1, is GAGVSQSPSNKVTEKGKDVELRCDPISGHTALYWYRQSLGQGLEFLIYFQGNSAPDKSGLPSDRFSAERTGGSVSTLTIQRTQQEDSAVYLCASSSFSGASYNEQFFGPGTRLTVL.

The chain recombines TRBV13 with TRBJ1-4; D may be TRBD1 (5 bases). Trimming cost V 0 bases and J 2 bases, with 19 bases left between them. Germline-derived CDR1 and CDR2 are PRHDT and FYEKMQ (reference sequence). The CDR3 is 19 amino acids. CDR3 coding DNA: TGTGCCAGCAGCTTAGGCCTGGGACGGCGGCGTGGGACTAATGAAAAACTGTTTTTT. Translation: CASSLGLGRRRGTNEKLFF.

This clonotype came up once. V usage is TRBV27 and J usage is TRBJ1-1; D unclear. V lost 3 bases and J lost 0, with 5 bases in between. The CDR3 spans 13 residues. Germline V lookup: CDR1 MNHEY, CDR2 SMNVEV (reference sequence). CDR3 sequence (DNA): TGTGCCAGCAGTTTCCAGGTGAACACTGAAGCTTTCTTT. Protein product: CASSFQVNTEAFF.

This chain joins TRBV27 and TRBJ1-2; D is perhaps TRBD1 (5 bases). With 6 bases removed from V and 8 bases from J, the gap between germline ends came to 22 bases. Germline loops: CDR1 MNHEY, CDR2 SMNVEV (reference sequence). CDR3 length equals 15 residues. The CDR3 region is CASSSSRAGFDGYTF. CDR3 coding DNA: TGTGCCAGCAGCTCCAGCCGGGCAGGGTTTGACGGCTACACCTTC.

The rearrangement joins TRBV20-1 to TRBJ2-7; 9 positions agree with TRBD1. J gave up 2 bases and V 3 bases, and 8 bases lay outside the gene matches. This CDR3 spans 15 amino acids. Germline assignment: CDR1 DFQATT and CDR2 SNEGSKA (reference sequence). The CDR3 coding sequence is TGCAGTGCTAGGGCCCCGGGACAGGGTACCTACGAGCAGTACTTC. Its translation is CSARAPGQGTYEQYF.

The chain links TRBV20-1 to TRBJ2-7; 10 bases are shared with TRBD1. The ends lost 6 bases at V and 6 bases at J; junction bases unmatched: 11. CDR3 length: 14 residues. Germline V gene sequence: CDR1 DFQATT, CDR2 SNEGSKA (reference sequence). This CDR3 reads CSAPSRDRGSEQYF. In nucleotides, the CDR3 is TGCAGTGCACCTTCCCGGGACAGGGGAAGCGAGCAGTACTTC.

The chain recombines TRBV7-9 with TRBJ1-6, with D hard to call. Trimming removed 1 base from V and 6 bases from J, with 4 bases in between. In germline, CDR1 is SEHNR, CDR2 FQNEAQ (reference sequence). CDR3 length equals 13 residues. CDR3 sequence (DNA): TGTGCCAGCAGCTTAGGACCTAATTCACCCCTCCACTTT. This translates into CASSLGPNSPLHF.

This clonotype was counted once. The chain joins TRBV12-3 or TRBV12-4 to TRBJ2-1; 10 nucleotides match TRBD1. The CDR3 has 15 residues. V trimming: 5 bases; J trimming: 7 bases; junction bases outside the gene matches: 8. CDR3 sequence (DNA): TGTGCCAGCAGTGAGAGACAGGGGGCTGTGAATGAGCAGTTCTTC. Translation: CASSERQGAVNEQFF.

The chain joins TRBV10-2 to TRBJ2-7, with a weak D call TRBD2 (5 bases). This CDR3 contains 15 residues. The germline gives CDR1 WSHSY, CDR2 SAAADI. The V gene lost 2 bases and the J gene lost 0 bases, with 11 bases spanning the gap. The CDR3 coding sequence is TGCGCCAGCAGTGAGCGTAGCGCCATCTCCTACGAGCAGTACTTC. This encodes CASSERSAISYEQYF.

This chain joins TRBV20-1 and TRBJ1-1; D not resolved. With 6 bases removed from V and 6 bases from J, the gap between germline ends came to 11 bases. Germline CDR1 is DFQATT and CDR2 is SNEGSKA (reference sequence). The CDR3 is made up of 11 amino acids. CDR3: CSAERGAEAFF. DNA for the CDR3: TGCAGTGCCGAAAGAGGCGCTGAAGCTTTCTTT.

Points on this clonotype: An end of the junction differs from the germline gene, which may be a read error. The V gene is TRBV6-5, the J gene TRBJ1-1, with TRBD1 identical over 7 bases. Germline lookup yields CDR1 MNHEY and CDR2 SVGAGI. This CDR3 spans 16 amino acids. In DNA form, the CDR3 reads TGTACCAGCAGTTACACTAGGGGGCTAATGTTAGCTGAAGCTTTCTTT. Its protein is CTSSYTRGLMLAEAFF.

The chain couples TRBV7-8 to TRBJ2-7; maybe TRBD2 (5 bases). The CDR3 runs 13 residues. CDR1 SGHVS and CDR2 FQNEAQ come from the germline V gene. Trimming took off 1 base at V and 12 bases at J, with 16 bases between the two ends. CDR3 in amino acids: CASSLGGSQRWYF. CDR3 bases: TGTGCCAGCAGCTTAGGAGGGAGTCAAAGGTGGTACTTC.

The chain has TRBV27 and TRBJ1-2, with a tentative D call TRBD1 (5 bases). The germline V and J ends were trimmed by 4 bases and 2 bases, with 17 bases remaining between them. Germline CDR1 and CDR2: MNHEY and SMNVEV (reference sequence). CDR3 length: 16 amino acids. The CDR3 is CASSSTGGVQNYGYTF. The CDR3 nucleotides are TGTGCCAGCAGTTCCACCGGGGGGGTTCAAAACTATGGCTACACCTTC.

J is TRBJ2-1 and V is TRBV7-7; 15 nucleotides line up with TRBD2. This CDR3 contains 15 residues. The germline V gene has CDR1 SSHAT and CDR2 FNYEAQ (reference sequence). V shed 5 bases, J shed 10 bases, and the junction held 6 bases outside the gene matches. The CDR3 nucleotides are TGTGCCAGCAGCCCGGGACTAGCGGGAGGACGAGAGCAGTTCTTC. It encodes CASSPGLAGGREQFF.

V and J are TRBV7-2 and TRBJ2-5; D remains unclear. Per the germline V gene, CDR1 is SGHTA and CDR2 is FQGNSA. The CDR3 runs to 13 residues. Trimming removed 3 bases from V and 5 bases from J, with 10 bases in between. The CDR3 DNA follows: TGTGCCAGCAGCTTTGTAGCTGGGGAGACCCAGTACTTC. Its protein product is CASSFVAGETQYF.

V gene TRBV20-1 combines with J gene TRBJ2-7; 8 bases agree with TRBD1. The germline gives CDR1 DFQATT, CDR2 SNEGSKA (reference sequence). Trimming removed 3 bases from V and 6 bases from J; junction bases left unmatched: 10. The CDR3 has 14 residues. CDR3 residues: CSASRWDRSPEQYF. The CDR3 region has the DNA TGCAGTGCTAGTCGATGGGACAGGTCCCCCGAGCAGTACTTC.

The chain links TRBV20-1 to TRBJ2-7; 8 nucleotides align to TRBD1. With 3 bases clipped from V and 4 bases from J, the junction kept 5 bases outside the gene matches. The CDR3 is 13 residues long. CDR1 is DFQATT, CDR2 SNEGSKA, per germline (reference sequence). In DNA, the CDR3 is TGCAGTGCTAGCGGGACAGGACAATACGAGCAGTACTTC. As protein: CSASGTGQYEQYF.

The rearrangement uses TRBV6-2 or TRBV6-3 and TRBJ2-1, with 10 bases that match TRBD1. Germline V lookup: CDR1 MNHEY, CDR2 SVGEGT. The CDR3 covers 19 residues. Trimming removed 2 bases from V and 1 base from J; junction bases left unmatched: 11. The CDR3 here is CASSYVYSGTGASYNEQFF. The CDR3 DNA reads as TGTGCCAGCAGTTACGTCTATTCGGGGACAGGGGCATCCTACAATGAGCAGTTCTTC.